This TCR beta chain derives from a study of post-analysis software for immune sequencing data. Unique molecular identifiers were carried by the TCR beta cDNA libraries. TCRdb analysed the PCR reads with MiXCR anew, one entry per CDR3 protein. Altogether approximately 690,000 distinct CDR3 sequences are present, approximately 59% being singletons, with the ten largest covering approximately 10%. There are 15 residues in the CDR3. The V gene lost 0 bases and the J gene lost 5 bases, with 11 bases spanning the gap. CDR1 is LGHNA and CDR2 is YSLEER in the germline V gene. Turning to this clonotype: No antigen is known for it.

Broader study findings: When compared against controls, multiple sclerosis patients showed significantly lower normalized Chao1 diversity. Five TRBV segments, including TRBV5-6, TRBV5-1 and TRBV20-1, were more frequent in patients than controls. With F measure, samples from one preparation batch clustered together strongly.

Sequenced input: blood. The origin of this receptor is a girl aged 2-10 years with multiple sclerosis. V gene TRBV4-3 combines with J gene TRBJ2-1; TRBD2 is a possible D gene (6 bases). CDR3 amino acids: CASSQEAGGHNEQFF. In DNA, the CDR3 is TGCGCCAGCAGCCAAGAAGCGGGCGGCCACAATGAGCAGTTCTTC.